This T cell receptor (beta chain) stems from a study of human T cells and chemical hapten exposure. Broader study findings: Significantly more large CDR3 similarity clusters arose among expanded TCRs than among controls.

Germline V CDR1 and CDR2: SGHRS, YFSETQ. This CDR3 spans 13 amino acids. The V and J ends lost 3 bases and 6 bases, in that order; junction bases with no gene match: 4. TCRdb called the RACE reads again in MiXCR, with one record for every CDR3 protein. This sample yields 99,000 or so distinct CDR3 sequences, of which less than 45% are seen a single time; about 2.7% belongs to the top ten. As to this clonotype: Its antigen is unidentified.

Time point meaning: patch test 3, about 24 weeks after DPC sensitization. The treatment: therapeutic diphenylcyclopropenone sensitization with weekly scalp DPC. This sequence was found in a man aged 40-49 years with alopecia areata. Some clones in this sample may be carry-over from other donors' samples. The sample was whole blood, taken in connection with sensitization to the hapten diphenylcyclopropenone (DPC). This chain connects TRBV5-1 to TRBJ2-5; 8 nucleotides agree with TRBD1. CDR3 in DNA: TGCGCCAGCAGCTCCAGGGGGCTGAAGACCCAGTACTTC. Translated, it gives CASSSRGLKTQYF. Based on the CDR3 plus reference TRBV5-1 and TRBJ2-5, the full variable domain is KAGVTQTPRYLIKTRGQQVTLSCSPISGHRSVSWYQQTPGQGLQFLFEYFSETQRNKGNFPGRFSGRQFSNSRSEMNVSTLELGDSALYLCASSSRGLKTQYFGPGTRLLVL.